The clone carrying this TCR beta chain has more than one count but fewer than ten. Its matching antigen is unknown. The same CDR3 can be traced to other DNA sequences in this sample. The data were obtained in a study of cytomegalovirus exposure and HLA in healthy donors. The J segment lost 3 bases and the V segment lost 3 bases, leaving 2 bases of the junction unmatched. Germline CDR1 SGHRS, CDR2 YFSETQ. This CDR3 has 13 residues. Whole-study results and caveats: Researchers had no immune exposure information except CMV serostatus available. In most subjects, TCR beta sequences reportedly gave accurate predictions of HLA-A and HLA-B alleles.

The PCR employed 60 Vbeta primers together with 13 Jbeta primers. Produced via immunoSEQ multiplex PCR; TCRdb's table is partial and in-frame only. The table includes about 110,000 clones, about three quarters detected once. This sequence was found in a man aged 25 to 45 in good health and CMV-seronegative. The chain employs TRBV5-1 and TRBJ2-7, with 8 bases fitting TRBD1. The specimen was PBMCs. The DNA of the CDR3 is TGCGCCAGCAGCTCTGGACAGGGCTACGAGCAGTACTTC. This translates into CASSSGQGYEQYF. The full variable domain, in which reference TRBV5-1 and TRBJ2-7 provide the parts outside the CDR3, is KAGVTQTPRYLIKTRGQQVTLSCSPISGHRSVSWYQQTPGQGLQFLFEYFSETQRNKGNFPGRFSGRQFSNSRSEMNVSTLELGDSALYLCASSSGQGYEQYFGPGTRLTVT.